This entry lists 26 T cell receptor beta chains sequenced from one sample in a study of T cell responses to AZD1222 COVID-19 vaccine. Only in-frame clones appear in the TCRdb table, and some are missing; sequencing was by immunoSEQ multiplex PCR. The table lists some 170,000 clones, 90% to 95% of them singletons. The sequencing here drew on peripheral blood, taken 28 days after the second dose of the MenACWY control vaccine. The receptor source for this set is an adult who received the MenACWY meningococcal vaccine as a control.

This clone was found a few times. The chain recombines TRBV7-9 with TRBJ1-1; D uncertain. CDR1 SEHNR and CDR2 FQNEAQ come from the germline V gene (reference sequence). The CDR3 loop spans 12 amino acids. The germline V and J ends were trimmed by 5 bases and 6 bases, with 10 bases remaining between them. CDR3 protein: CASSRLDPEAFF. For the CDR3, the DNA is TGTGCCAGCAGCCGCTTGGATCCTGAAGCTTTCTTT. Full variable domain (rest looked up from reference TRBV7-9 and TRBJ1-1): DTGVSQNPRHKITKRGQNVTFRCDPISEHNRLYWYRQTLGQGPEFLTYFQNEAQLEKSRLLSDRFSAERPKGSFSTLEIQRTEQGDSAMYLCASSRLDPEAFFGQGTRLTVV.

The chain has TRBV4-1 and TRBJ2-2; D may be TRBD2 (6 bases). CDR1 and CDR2 (germline): MGHRA, YSYEKL. V gave up 4 bases and J gave up 6 bases, with 9 bases separating them. The CDR3 covers 13 residues. The CDR3, as DNA: TGCGCCAGCAGCCGCGGGACGGCCGGGGAGCTGTTTTTT. It is translated as CASSRGTAGELFF.

The V and J genes are TRBV5-1 and TRBJ1-2; D is unclear. The V and J ends lost 4 bases and 8 bases respectively, with 9 bases between them. CDR1 SGHRS and CDR2 YFSETQ come from the germline V gene. The CDR3 is 11 amino acids. The CDR3 nucleotides read TGCGCCAGCAGCGACCTTCGAGGCTACACCTTC. Translation gives CASSDLRGYTF.

This chain links TRBV2 with TRBJ1-2, with TRBD1 identical over 9 bases. The CDR3 contains 13 residues. Germline V gene data show CDR1 as SNHLY and CDR2 as FYNNEI. Trimming at V came to 10 bases and at J to 6 bases, leaving 9 bases not matched to a gene. In DNA form, the CDR3 reads TGTGCCAACCGAAGGACAGGGGAGGATGGCTACACCTTC. Translating it yields CANRRTGEDGYTF.

The chain carries TRBV6-2 or TRBV6-3 and TRBJ1-5, with 7 bases that match TRBD1. The CDR3 has 15 residues. In germline, CDR1 is MNHEY, CDR2 SVGEGT. V lost 7 bases to trimming and J lost 3 bases; unmatched junction nucleotides: 9. CDR3: CASNPTGKTNQPQHF. The DNA of the CDR3 is TGTGCCAGCAACCCGACAGGGAAGACCAATCAGCCCCAGCATTTT.

This clone was detected once. V and J are TRBV5-1 and TRBJ2-5; 11 bases match TRBD2. The CDR3 loop spans 16 amino acids. The ends lost 0 bases at V and 5 bases at J; junction bases unmatched: 6. The germline CDR1 and CDR2 sequences are SGHRS and YFSETQ. The CDR3 DNA reads as TGCGCCAGCAGCTTGGGTTCTAGCGGGGGGCTGGAGACCCAGTACTTC. Its translation: CASSLGSSGGLETQYF.

The chain carries TRBV18 and TRBJ1-1; D perhaps matches TRBD1 (6 bases). Trimming shortened V by 1 base and J by 4 bases, and 13 bases separated the two germline ends. Germline V gene sequence: CDR1 KGHSH, CDR2 LQKENI. This CDR3 is built from 15 residues. DNA of the CDR3: TGTGCCAGCTCACCACTCCAGGGGAGCGGCACTGAAGCTTTCTTT. As protein: CASSPLQGSGTEAFF. The full variable domain, its missing parts supplied by reference TRBV18 and TRBJ1-1, is NAGVMQNPRHLVRRRGQEARLRCSPMKGHSHVYWYRQLPEEGLKFMVYLQKENIIDESGMPKERFSAEFPKEGPSILRIQQVVRGDSAAYFCASSPLQGSGTEAFFGQGTRLTVV.

This CDR3 is CASSSGPDRKAFF. DNA for the CDR3: TGTGCCAGCAGTTCGGGCCCAGACAGGAAAGCTTTCTTT. This chain joins TRBV6-6 and TRBJ1-1; D perhaps matches TRBD1 (6 bases). CDR3 size: 13 residues. V lost 4 bases and J 9 bases, leaving 15 bases between the germline ends. Germline CDR1 and CDR2: MNHNY and SVGAGI (reference sequence).

The genes are TRBV20-1 and TRBJ1-2; no definite D call. Germline V gene sequence: CDR1 DFQATT, CDR2 SNEGSKA (reference sequence). The CDR3 consists of 11 residues. V was cut by 5 bases and J by 4 bases, with 8 bases left in between. The CDR3 here is CSAPWGYGYTF. For the CDR3, the DNA is TGCAGTGCTCCTTGGGGCTATGGCTACACCTTC.

The sample holds one count of this clone. The chain combines TRBV11-2 with TRBJ2-5, with TRBD2 as a possible D gene (5 bases). With 5 bases removed from V and 2 bases from J, the gap between germline ends came to 9 bases. There are 13 residues in the CDR3. Germline assignment: CDR1 SGHAT and CDR2 FQNNGV. In DNA, the CDR3 is TGTGCCAGCAGCCGGGCGGGTCAAGAGACCCAGTACTTC. Translating it yields CASSRAGQETQYF.

The rearrangement joins TRBV12-5 to TRBJ2-4, with D unresolved. V gave up 2 bases and J gave up 0 bases, with 17 bases separating them. Germline V gene lookup returns CDR1 LGHNT and CDR2 FRNRAP. This CDR3 has 18 amino acids. CDR3 region: CASGLILSDQLAKNIQYF. The CDR3 bases are TGTGCTAGTGGTTTGATTCTCAGCGACCAACTAGCCAAAAACATTCAGTACTTC. The entire variable domain, with the rest obtained from reference TRBV12-5 and TRBJ2-4, is as follows: DARVTQTPRHKVTEMGQEVTMRCQPILGHNTVFWYRQTMMQGLELLAYFRNRAPLDDSGMPKDRFSAEMPDATLATLKIQPSEPRDSAVYFCASGLILSDQLAKNIQYFGAGTRLSVL.

The chain uses TRBV7-2 and TRBJ1-2; weak D call: TRBD1 (5 bases). The CDR3 consists of 13 residues. The germline V and J ends were trimmed by 7 bases and 8 bases, with 17 bases remaining between them. Germline lookup yields CDR1 SGHTA and CDR2 FQGNSA. The CDR3 here is CASNINRGLGYTF. The DNA for the CDR3 is TGTGCCAGCAACATCAATAGGGGTTTGGGCTACACCTTC.

This clone showed up just once. The chain has TRBV10-3 and TRBJ2-5; TRBD2 agrees at 11 bases. Germline CDR1 and CDR2: ENHRY and SYGVKD. V gave up 2 bases and J gave up 5 bases; unmatched junction bases: 7. The CDR3 runs to 16 residues. CDR3 sequence reads: CAISEQLAGAGETQYF. CDR3 nucleotides: TGTGCCATCAGTGAGCAACTAGCGGGGGCTGGGGAGACCCAGTACTTC.

J is TRBJ2-3 and V is TRBV29-1; 8 nucleotides match TRBD1. Germline CDR1 SQVTM, CDR2 ANQGSEA. This CDR3 has 14 amino acids. The junction had 6 bases not matched to a gene; V was cut back by 6 bases and J by 1 base. The CDR3 DNA reads as TGCAGCGTCTCACAGGGGGACGGCACAGATACGCAGTATTTT. Protein: CSVSQGDGTDTQYF.

This chain uses TRBV19 with TRBJ2-7; 8 bases match TRBD1. CDR1 and CDR2 from the germline V gene are LNHDA and SQIVND (reference sequence). With 7 bases clipped from V and 3 bases from J, the junction kept 8 bases outside the gene matches. The CDR3 sequence is 14 residues long. The CDR3 DNA is TGTGCCAGTACCAAGGACAGGGCGAGCTACGAGCAGTACTTC. Its translation is CASTKDRASYEQYF.

The J gene is TRBJ2-1, the V gene TRBV6-5, with 8 bases matching TRBD1. Germline V lookup: CDR1 MNHEY, CDR2 SVGAGI. Losses at the gene ends were 6 bases for V and 0 bases for J; bases not matched to a gene: 4. This CDR3 region has 15 residues. The CDR3 DNA is TGTGCCAGCAGACCGGGACAGGTCTCCTACAATGAGCAGTTCTTC. Its protein is CASRPGQVSYNEQFF.

The rearrangement links TRBV2 to TRBJ1-3; D unresolved. V lost 4 bases to trimming and J lost 1 base, with 5 bases between them. This CDR3 spans 13 amino acids. The germline gives CDR1 SNHLY, CDR2 FYNNEI. In DNA form, the CDR3 reads TGTGCCAGCAGTGGACGATCTGGAAACACCATATATTTT. This encodes CASSGRSGNTIYF.

This chain connects TRBV5-1 to TRBJ2-3; no clear D gene. The CDR3 totals 15 residues. The V and J ends lost 0 bases and 5 bases respectively, with 13 bases between them. Germline values: CDR1 SGHRS, CDR2 YFSETQ. The chain's CDR3 is CASSLGLPRRDTQYF. As DNA, the CDR3 is TGCGCCAGCAGCTTGGGGTTACCGAGGAGAGATACGCAGTATTTT.

CDR3 protein: CASSQNRDSPLHF. In DNA, the CDR3 is TGCGCCAGCAGCCAAAACAGGGACTCACCCCTCCACTTT. The V and J genes are TRBV4-1 and TRBJ1-6; a possible D gene is TRBD1 (6 bases). Germline V gene sequence: CDR1 MGHRA, CDR2 YSYEKL. This CDR3 is 13 amino acids long. Trimming took 2 bases from V and 10 from J, leaving 9 bases between them.

This clone has a handful of counts. CDR3 in DNA: TGTGCCAGCAGTGAATTCCGGGGAAACACCATATATTTT. Translating gives CASSEFRGNTIYF. V gene TRBV2 combines with J gene TRBJ1-3; no clear D. V gave up 2 bases and J gave up 4 bases, with 6 bases separating them. The CDR3 has 13 residues. Germline CDR1 SNHLY, CDR2 FYNNEI.

The chain couples TRBV19 to TRBJ2-2; 8 positions match TRBD2. Looked up from germline, CDR1 is LNHDA and CDR2 is SQIVND (reference sequence). This CDR3 contains 13 residues. V dropped 6 bases and J dropped 6; count of bases not matched to a gene: 3. For the CDR3, the DNA is TGTGCCAGTAGGAACGGGGGGGCCGGGGAGCTGTTTTTT. It translates to CASRNGGAGELFF.

The CDR3: CASSLGYKDYGYTF. The CDR3 DNA reads as TGTGCCAGCAGTTTAGGCTACAAAGACTATGGCTACACCTTC. This chain connects TRBV28 to TRBJ1-2; D is unresolved. Trimming cost V 2 bases and J 3 bases, with 10 bases left between them. CDR1 is MDHEN, CDR2 SYDVKM, per germline. CDR3 length: 14 amino acids.

This chain links TRBV2 with TRBJ1-1, with TRBD1 as a possible D gene (6 bases). V lost 0 bases and J 5 bases, leaving 13 bases between the germline ends. Germline-derived CDR1 and CDR2 are SNHLY and FYNNEI. The CDR3 is 15 amino acids. The CDR3 DNA reads TGTGCCAGCAGTGAAGCGCCCAGGGGAAGGACTGAAGCTTTCTTT. Its protein product is CASSEAPRGRTEAFF. The entire variable domain, with the rest obtained from reference TRBV2 and TRBJ1-1, is as follows: EPEVTQTPSHQVTQMGQEVILRCVPISNHLYFYWYRQILGQKVEFLVSFYNNEISEKSEIFDDQFSVERPDGSNFTLKIRSTKLEDSAMYFCASSEAPRGRTEAFFGQGTRLTVV.

In the case of this clone: The same CDR3 arises from other DNA sequences in this sample as well. The chain recombines TRBV3-1 (or the pseudogene TRBV3-2) with TRBJ2-7; D gene uncertain. The germline gives CDR1 LGHDT, CDR2 YNNKEL (reference sequence). The CDR3 is 12 residues long. V was trimmed by 1 base and J by 6 bases, leaving 7 bases between them. CDR3 nucleotide sequence: TGTGCCAGCAGCCAAGCGGGCGGCGAGCAGTACTTC. Its protein product is CASSQAGGEQYF.

The chain joins TRBV4-2 to TRBJ1-1, with 9 bases fitting TRBD1. V lost 4 bases and J lost 5; bases outside the gene matches: 14. The CDR3 length is 17 residues. Germline loops: CDR1 LGHNA, CDR2 YNFKEQ. The CDR3 reads CASSPRRPGQGGTEAFF. The DNA of the CDR3 is TGTGCCAGCAGCCCAAGGCGACCGGGACAGGGAGGAACTGAAGCTTTCTTT.

The CDR3 coding sequence is TGTGCCAGCAGCCACTACGGACAGCCTGTCTATGGCTACACCTTC. Translated: CASSHYGQPVYGYTF. The chain recombines TRBV3-1 (or the pseudogene TRBV3-2) with TRBJ1-2, with D possibly matching TRBD1 (6 bases). The CDR3 covers 15 residues. Germline-derived CDR1 and CDR2 are LGHDT and YNNKEL (reference sequence). V lost 3 bases, J lost 4 bases, and 15 bases lay in between.